The subject of this entry is one TCR delta chain. No cognate antigen has been identified for it. This likely stems from a read error, as it lies one base from a far larger clone. For staining, thymocytes received Zombie NIR viability dye along with antibodies against CD3 (UCHT1), TCRgammadelta (11F2), TCRVgamma9 (IMMU360) and TCRVdelta2 (IMMU389). Bulk TRD and TRG CDR3 repertoires were produced separately from sorted Vgamma9Vdelta2 and nonVgamma9Vdelta2 gammadelta thymocytes taken from human fetal and pediatric thymuses. Pediatric thymus tissue was collected in Belgium from children having cardiac surgery. The ages of the pediatric thymus donors in the study ranged between about 1 and 11 years. Thymic cell suspensions from fetal and post-natal thymuses were prepared as previously described. CD3+ gammadeltaTCR+ Vgamma9+ Vdelta2+ cells were sorted as Vgamma9Vdelta2 thymocytes. A FACS Aria III cell sorter (BD Biosciences) was used to carry out the cell sorting.

The instrument was an Illumina MiSeq. The study's processing was this. For publicity analysis, the Vgamma9Vdelta2 and nonVgamma9Vdelta2 bulk CDR3 files of each subject were merged into one combined repertoire per subject. CDR3 publicity was given a score from 0 to 19 by checking each amino acid sequence across 9 single-cell datasets and 10 bulk repertoires with base R and dplyr. TCRdb reprocessed the public data with the CATT caller; entries with the same nucleotide sequence were combined afterwards. These V and J calls originate from TCRdb's pipeline instead of the authors' own analysis. This sample gives roughly 620 delta-chain clones in total; around a third of them show up just once. Of the sample, over 15% falls within the top ten clones. This sample stems from a study of fetal and pediatric gammadelta thymocytes (dated by TCRdb to between 2021 and 2024). Study-wide context: The bulk gammadelta thymocyte repertoires, which combined previously published data with newly generated, unpublished data, were used to reinforce a single-cell study of gammadelta thymocyte development. Previously published data (refs 27,28) and unpublished data were combined in the bulk gammadelta thymocyte repertoires. The bulk gammadelta thymocyte repertoire set covered about ten subjects in total, 3 fetal thymus donors and 7 pediatric thymus donors. Bulk TCR repertoire data were included to raise the number of subjects and reinforce the CDR3 publicity analysis. Summary of the overall study and its limitations: Compared with post-natal repertoires, fetal gammadelta thymocyte repertoires had previously been reported to be enriched for TRDV2, TRGV8 and TRGV9 usage, low N additions and public CDR3s.

Based on the germline V gene, the CDR1 and CDR2 sequences are GEAIGNYY and EKD. Including cysteine and phenylalanine, the CDR3 has 15 amino acids. Only CDR3 DNA is held: 45 bases, read in frame from base 1. Sequencing was carried out using Vgamma9Vdelta2 gamma-delta T cells from the thymus. This sample's cell subset or site label indicates: sorted CD3+gammadeltaTCR+Vgamma9+Vdelta2+ thymocytes. The TCR comes from a child who underwent cardiac surgery and was recorded as healthy. No J gene was named, though the V gene is TRDV2; the table names TRDD3, a call not compared with the DNA. The nucleotides read TGTGCCTGTGACACCAGGAACTCTCACACCGATAAACGCATCTTT. Translated, it reads CACDTRNSHTDKRIF.